This T cell receptor beta chain was sequenced during a study of OX40 agonist ivuxolimab in advanced cancers. Libraries were prepared by immunoSEQ multiplex PCR; TCRdb keeps only in-frame clonotypes and omits some of them. Here the sample spans about 22,000 clones, 60% to 80% being singletons. CDR1 is GTSNPN and CDR2 is SVGIG in the germline V gene (reference sequence). The CDR3 is made up of 13 amino acids. Trimming stripped 5 bases from V and 4 bases from J, with 14 bases between. Study observations and caveats: Antigen specificity was not determined for the expanded peripheral T cells.

In regard to this clone: Its antigen is unidentified.

V gene TRBV30 combines with J gene TRBJ1-2; no reliable D call. Specimen: CD4+ or CD8+ T cells sorted from blood, collected in a trial of the OX40 agonist ivuxolimab. This receptor was taken from an adult with an advanced solid tumor such as melanoma, head and neck, liver or kidney cancer. The CDR3 bases are TGTGCCTGGGCCCTCGACGGACTCTATGGCTACACCTTC. Its translation: CAWALDGLYGYTF. The full variable domain, completed using reference TRBV30 and TRBJ1-2, is SQTIHQWPATLVQPVGSPLSLECTVEGTSNPNLYWYRQAAGRGLQLLFYSVGIGQISSEVPQNLSASRPQDRQFILSSKKLLLSDSGFYLCAWALDGLYGYTFGSGTRLTVV.